A selection of T cell receptor beta chains follows, all from one sample in a study of T cell repertoires in cytomegalovirus infection. These receptors have no known antigen. TCRdb reprocessed the reads with MiXCR, giving one entry per CDR3 protein. Of 450,000 to 600,000 distinct CDR3 sequences in the sample, approximately 42% are singletons; the top ten hold about 39%. The specimen was cultured PBMCs, collected from culture after CMV antigen stimulation. Receptors were obtained from a human donor in good health (CMV status not recorded). Some clones in this sample may be carry-over from other donors' samples. Both conserved end residues are part of each CDR3. Fields, in order: J gene, V gene, CDR3 protein.

>TRBJ1-6|TRBV4-3
CASSQEGTHIGSPLHF
>TRBJ1-5|TRBV6-1
CASSEQGSVQPQHF
>TRBJ1-3|TRBV7-2
CASSPVTGVGNTIYF
>TRBJ2-4|TRBV28
CASSWNQNIQYF
>TRBJ1-1|TRBV19
CASRHPRSTEAFF
>TRBJ2-7|TRBV7-2
CASNLDPGRVYEQYF
>TRBJ2-2|TRBV7-8
CASSVSRAGDYTGELFF
>TRBJ2-1|TRBV5-4
CASSSRRPAVSSYNEQFF
>TRBJ2-2|TRBV7-8
CASSPRDYYTGELFF
>TRBJ2-1|TRBV18
CASSHTIGGGFGNEQFF
>TRBJ2-4|TRBV7-2
CASRLPFSSGTAKNIQYF
>TRBJ2-1|TRBV12-3/TRBV12-4
CASSLGLPYNEQFF
>TRBJ2-3|TRBV7-6
CASSLVRREGLAQNTDTQYF
>TRBJ1-1|TRBV7-2
CASSLSGWGTEAFF
>TRBJ2-7|TRBV11-2
CASSGIGTLRYEQYF
>TRBJ1-2|TRBV4-1
CASSQEGTGRVYGYTF
>TRBJ1-1|TRBV7-2
CASSLVSGVYTEAFF
>TRBJ1-2|TRBV6-5
CASRPNLFLADGYTF
>TRBJ2-1|TRBV18
CASSPAREGNNEQFF
>TRBJ2-2|TRBV5-6
CASSRPVTGELFF
>TRBJ1-2|TRBV7-2
CASSQGLGYGYTF
>TRBJ2-3|TRBV7-2
CASSFAGVSRGTDTQYF
>TRBJ2-3|TRBV7-8
CASSFREGRTDTQYF
>TRBJ2-2|TRBV11-3
CASSFEGPAQTYGGELFF
>TRBJ2-1|TRBV20-1
CSAGGQGAYEQFF
>TRBJ1-1|TRBV11-2
CASSSRTGTGNREAFF
>TRBJ2-1|TRBV11-3
CASSLDPGLVAQFF
>TRBJ2-7|TRBV2
CASSAESSYEQYF
>TRBJ2-2|TRBV6-2/TRBV6-3
CASSYVLANSVLTGELFF
>TRBJ2-1|TRBV24-1
CATSGDKGDYNEQFF